Listed below are T cell receptor beta chains from one sample, sequenced in a study of control samples from healthy donors and cancer patients. Generated by immunoSEQ multiplex PCR, the TCRdb table keeps only in-frame clones and is missing some. In the table there are 170,000 or so clones, just over 90% of which are singletons. The specimen was blood. These receptor sequences come from a man in his thirties or forties in good health. Both conserved end residues are trimmed from each CDR3.

v_call,cdr3_aa
TRBV7-2,ASSLRQDGQPQH
TRBV7-9,ASSSYGSGANEKLF
TRBV3-1/TRBV3-2,ASSRGIGTGKSNQPQH
TRBV15,ATSSGYQETQY
TRBV5-1,ASSLLQGAAYEQY
TRBV2,ASASEQETQY
TRBV27,ASSLHARDRASNEQY
TRBV6-6,ASGPGLYEQY
TRBV30,AWSVLYEQF
TRBV6-6,ASSSTGGAKQPQH
TRBV12-3/TRBV12-4,ASSFQDSPLH
TRBV7-9,ATGDTQTYEQY
TRBV15,ATSRDRDRGGATGELF
TRBV30,AWSLDSNQPQH
TRBV19,ASSITGGVPYNEQF
TRBV18,ASSPLAGSNSPLH
TRBV19,ASSIYSGTVGKLF
TRBV3-1/TRBV3-2,ASSHGAGPYEQY
TRBV3-1/TRBV3-2,ASSQGGLAGAGEQY
TRBV30,AWSVGSGKYGYT
TRBV28,ASSLFSRGSNYGYT
TRBV7-3,ASSLNRAAGELF
TRBV5-1,ASSLDGWGGQPQH
TRBV6-5,ASRDSRQPQH
TRBV6-5,ASSSGGAGWETQY
TRBV27,ASSLDLQQGRPQH
TRBV27,ASTPTNPNTEAF
TRBV21-1,ASSKDETALNTEAF
TRBV6-5,ASSYRGGPPH
TRBV27,ASSFGHEQY
TRBV11-2,ASSLRGLGNTEAF
TRBV2,ASSERGVGEAF
TRBV27,ASSFRANYGYT
TRBV20-1,SASPQGASGYT
TRBV2,ASIIEGQQF
TRBV29-1,SVVQATYEQY
TRBV27,ASTWTSGSYEQY
TRBV6-1,ASSEATPAGRGYGANVLT
TRBV19,ASRLEQGTGPQH
TRBV21-1,ASSRQDKYYGYT
TRBV9,ASSVEARSDEQF
TRBV5-1,ASSSFGLAGGRPETQY
TRBV28,ASSSQGQGAGELF
TRBV4-1,ASSQDYISQVGELF
TRBV7-9,ASSPSEETQY
TRBV7-3,ASSRDGTSTDTQY
TRBV6-5,ASSRAGEDTEAF
TRBV5-6,ASSLRQGAYEQY
TRBV10-2,ASSVEGFGTDTQY
TRBV29-1,SVGGTAPNQPQH
TRBV2,ASSEVGGSAGANVLT
TRBV5-4,ASTPGGSEKNTEAF
TRBV29-1,SAKAGDTEAF
TRBV19,AIGRVGNQPQH
TRBV19,ASSSVGDFNTGELF
TRBV18,ASSSRWVSGNTIY
TRBV14,ASSPDRGLSTQY
TRBV11-3,ASSRSGTTYEQY
TRBV7-2,ASSFPYLGWEQF
TRBV19,ASSSAPGYEQY